This TCR beta chain was documented in a study of T cells after posttransplantation cyclophosphamide. General observations from the study: Recipient CMV seropositivity and CMV reactivation strongly tracked TRB clonality. Donor-recipient repertoire similarity was low at 1-2 months, rising over year one.

Busulfan-fludarabine conditioning, marrow transplant, and cyclophosphamide on days +3 and +4 were administered. The method was immunoSEQ multiplex PCR; TCRdb's version includes in-frame clones alone and lacks a portion of them. The sample holds fewer than 20,000 clones, roughly 70% seen once. CDR3 length equals 14 residues. The J segment lost 7 bases and the V segment lost 4 bases, leaving 7 bases of the junction unmatched. Germline V gene sequence: CDR1 MNHEY, CDR2 SVGAGI. Only a few counts were recorded for this clone. The antigen is undetermined. The J gene is TRBJ1-2, the V gene TRBV6-5, with 9 bases aligning to TRBD1. The input for sequencing was PBMCs, taken after an allogeneic stem cell transplant with post-transplant cyclophosphamide. The receptor comes from a young adult male patient who received an allogeneic stem cell transplant from a related donor, was CMV-positive, and had acute GVHD only. Part of the T cell pool may stem from the graft donor. The CDR3: CASSWGQGGRGYTF. In DNA form, the CDR3 reads TGTGCCAGCAGTTGGGGACAGGGTGGTCGTGGCTACACCTTC.